This T cell receptor (beta chain) was captured in a study of blood T cells in healthy people across ages. This clonotype was detected only once. The antigen is undetermined. A second roughly 6 to 11 cycle PCR used barcoded and J-beta primers. TCRdb reprocessed the 5' RACE reads with MiXCR, giving one entry per CDR3 protein. The sample contains a few hundred thousand distinct CDR3 sequences, roughly a quarter of which appear only once. Drawing of peripheral blood yielded about 10 milliliters from each donor. Study-wide findings and caveats: Higher diversity and more naive CD4+ cells were features of long-lived donors, compared to aged donors.

The CDR3 length is 15 residues. Germline V gene data show CDR1 as DFQATT and CDR2 as SNEGSKA (reference sequence). The V end lost 0 bases, the J end lost 3 bases, and 11 bases lay between the germline ends. The receptor was isolated from a woman aged 65 to 85 in good health. Material for sequencing was blood. This rearrangement joins TRBV20-1 to TRBJ1-4; D remains ambiguous. CDR3 region: CSAREGKGPNEKLFF. DNA for the CDR3: TGCAGTGCTAGAGAGGGGAAAGGACCTAATGAAAAACTGTTTTTT.